This note documents a single T cell receptor (beta chain) sequence. The clone's antigen remains unknown. Per-nucleotide qualities are absent, and no much larger clonotype sits a single base away. TCRbeta CDR3 regions were amplified from genomic DNA by means of the immunoSEQ Assay, a bias-controlled multiplex PCR. The paper's processing steps were these. Within the assay, amplification of reference gene primers was used to estimate how many nucleated cells each sample contained. To quantify the absolute abundance of each unique TCRbeta CDR3 rearrangement, sequence reads were collapsed and filtered. For each sample, productive Simpson clonality was calculated as the square root of Simpson's diversity index over productive rearrangements. TCRdb holds this immuneACCESS table with in-frame rearrangements only. Some clones are missing; in checked studies, unresolved V genes explain under half, and the rest has no known cause. That table furnishes V, J and clone size, whereas the DNA furnished D and trimming. The sample table records under 150,000 clones; around 85% of these occur just once. The ten largest account for around 4.5% of the sample.

The data originate from a study of blood T cell repertoires in COVID-19 (dated by TCRdb to the early 2020s). Broadly, across the study: The collaborator samples originated in the United States, Italy and Spain and spanned the acute and convalescent phases of COVID-19. Deeply sampled blood TCRbeta repertoires from subjects exposed to, actively infected with, or recovered from COVID-19 were included in the dataset. Where available, HLA class I and class II types were taken from metadata supplied by the sample provider and were not determined by assay-based typing. Nearly every sample came with metadata listing a de-identified subject ID, COVID-19 status, age in years and sex. The material from the prospective study consisted of cDNA or gDNA derived from T cells, B-cell-depleted T cells, or PBMCs. A freely available public database, intended as a resource for researchers studying the immune response to SARS-CoV-2, is where the repertoires were released. The samples were drawn from two sources: the first 160 participants of the ongoing ImmuneRACE study, and 950 to 1,500 subjects contributed by 6 global collaborators.

Beyond this particular receptor, the publication reports: How much clinical and demographic metadata was included differed by source and by participant, and the metadata was provided uncurated.

CDR3 length: 15 amino acids, cysteine to phenylalanine. CDR3 DNA only is kept here, 45 bases in frame from base 1. Trimming costs V 4 bases and J 2 bases, and their ends lie 12 bases apart. Each collaborating institution followed its own protocols to collect whole blood in K2EDTA tubes. For TCRbeta analysis, collaborators shipped samples as frozen whole blood, isolated PBMCs, or DNA extracted from either of those sample types. Sequencing input: peripheral blood. This chain joins TRBV23-1 to TRBJ2-1; the best D guess is TRBD1, with 6 bases matching. TRBV23-1 is placed among ORFs of uncertain function. This TCR was sampled from a human donor in a cohort sampled during active COVID-19. The CDR3 sequence is CASSLPDSPYNEQFF. The nucleotides read TGCGCCAGCAGTCTGCCGGACAGCCCCTACAATGAGCAGTTCTTC.